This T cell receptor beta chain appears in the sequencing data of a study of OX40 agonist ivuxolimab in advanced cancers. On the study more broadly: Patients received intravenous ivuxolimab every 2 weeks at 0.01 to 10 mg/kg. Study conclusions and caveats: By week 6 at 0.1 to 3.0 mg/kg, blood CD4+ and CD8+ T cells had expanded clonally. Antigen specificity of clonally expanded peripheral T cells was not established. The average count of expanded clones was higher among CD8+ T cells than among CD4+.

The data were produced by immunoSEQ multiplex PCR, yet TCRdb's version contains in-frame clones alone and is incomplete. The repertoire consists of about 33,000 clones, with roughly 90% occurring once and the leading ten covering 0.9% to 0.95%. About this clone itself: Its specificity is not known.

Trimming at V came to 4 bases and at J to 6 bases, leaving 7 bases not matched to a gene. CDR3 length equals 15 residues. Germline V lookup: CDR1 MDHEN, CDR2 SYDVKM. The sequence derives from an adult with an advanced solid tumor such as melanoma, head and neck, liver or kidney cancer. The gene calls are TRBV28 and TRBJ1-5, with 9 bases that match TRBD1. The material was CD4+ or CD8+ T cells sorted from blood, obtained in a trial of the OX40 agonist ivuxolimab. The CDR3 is CASSYPGQGGQPQHF. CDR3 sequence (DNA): TGTGCCAGCAGTTACCCGGGACAGGGCGGTCAGCCCCAGCATTTT.